This T cell receptor beta chain was retrieved from a study of shared clonotypes between healthy human individuals (dated by TCRdb to between 2020 and 2021). About the study as a whole: The cohort included three men and a couple of women between 18 and 49 years of age. Different laboratories and diverse techniques were used to prepare libraries and sequence TCR repertoires, to increase sequencing depth and limit assay-specific biases. Leukapheresis yielded between about 0.85 and 10 billion PBMCs per donor. For each donor, CD4 naive and CD4 memory were each given three plates, CD8 naive was given two plates, and CD8 memory was given one plate. The study deeply sequenced blood TCR repertoires of about 5 healthy adults to estimate repertoire size and the extent of clonotype sharing between individuals.

The germline V gene (reference sequence) provides CDR1 SEHNR and CDR2 FQNEAQ. V was cut back by 5 bases and J by 8 bases, leaving a gap of 12 bases between them. Inclusive of the bounding cysteine and phenylalanine, the CDR3 is 12 residues long. The only DNA kept is the CDR3, 36 bases in frame from the first base. On this clone: Its antigen remains unidentified. Base qualities are missing; no much larger clone stands one base away.

On the study overall, not on this receptor specifically: Rarefaction of sorted-subset datasets indicated incomplete sequencing despite the large sequencing depth. Because the study included a small number of donors, the genetic and exposure-history diversity represented was limited. When a few donors were compared, the shared fraction of clonotypes was roughly 5% for naive CD4, around 4% for naive CD8, about 2.4% for memory CD4, and 0.4% for memory CD8. Naive subsets generally had larger estimated clonotype richness than memory subsets. Higher generation probabilities were observed for clonotypes shared by all four sorted-subset donors than for non-shared clonotypes. Based on pairwise subsampling, the degree of clonotype sharing among donors was expected to be affected by sequencing depth. Sampling was limited to blood, and TCR repertoires in tissue likely differ from TCR repertoires in blood.

CD8 naive samples were CD45RO-negative cells positively selected for CCR7, giving a CD45RA+CCR7+ population that excluded TemRA cells. Donors were healthy HIV-negative adults with no recently reported acute infections or vaccinations. Every donor was a Caucasian adult living in Nashville, Tennessee, USA. After blood collection by leukapheresis, PBMCs were isolated using Ficoll-Histopaque density gradient centrifugation and then cryopreserved in the vapor phase of liquid nitrogen. Analytical flow cytometry was used to check the purity and quantity of every magnetically sorted T cell population. From each sorted fraction, genomic DNA was isolated and quantified by UV absorbance on a Nanodrop 2000c. TCR CDR3 regions were amplified from genomic DNA by multiplex PCR using the deep immunoSEQ assay. Extracted genomic DNA from each cell subset was spread evenly across all wells of several immunoSEQ 96-well plates, with each plate serving as a replicate. For sorted subsets, each replicate PCR was loaded with roughly 200 ng genomic DNA, equivalent to approximately 33,000 T cell genomes. The purified libraries were quantified using a Qubit 3.0 fluorometer, sized with a Bioanalyzer 2100, and then quantified again using the KAPA Library Quantification kit. Every immunoSEQ 96-well plate was sequenced on a dedicated single-read 150-cycle Illumina NextSeq 550 flow cell. The original pipeline was this. Because the immunoSEQ output held only junctional sequences and lacked quality scores, the filtering could not match the filtering applied to full-length reads. To assign V/J genes and CDR3, sequences were annotated against IMGT germline references using PyIR, a Python wrapper for IgBLAST v1.9. Any read was removed if the V/J assignment was weak (E-value above 1e-6), the CDR3 was missing, or the read contained stop codons, out-of-frame junctions, or ambiguous translated residues. A V3J clonotype was defined by an identical inferred V gene, J gene, and CDR3 amino acid sequence. The percentage overlap between two repertoires was calculated by dividing the number of shared unique clonotypes by the size of the smaller repertoire. Richness of each repertoire was evaluated using RTK rarefaction, the Chao1 estimator, and Recon v2.1 estimates of unobserved clonotypes. For all TCRbeta clonotypes obtained by the gDNA method from a few donors, generation probabilities were computed with OLGA. The source is immuneACCESS, and TCRdb retained only in-frame sequences with V and J called. Part of the clones is not carried over; for the studies checked, unresolved V genes explain less than half of this, and the remainder is unexplained. V, J and clone size reflect that table, while D and trimming were determined from the DNA. Across this sample there are approximately 1.9 million clones, with 93% seen only once. The top ten clones comprise 1.5% to 2% of the sample.

Sequences were obtained from naive CD8+ T cells from PBMCs. In light of the paper, this sample's cell subset or site label describes: CD45RA+CCR7+. The rearrangement joined TRBV7-9 to TRBJ1-2; the D gene remains uncertain. This sequence originates from a young man in good health. Some clones in this sample may be carry-over from other donors' samples. The encoded CDR3 is CASSPGEYGYTF. The DNA sequence is as follows: TGTGCCAGCAGCCCCGGTGAATACGGCTACACCTTC.